Following are 4 T cell receptor beta chains from one sample sequenced in a study of memory CD4+ T cells and cytomegalovirus serostatus. The sort gate was single viable CD3+CD4+CD8-CD45RO+ cells for memory CD4+ T cells. Sequenced by immunoSEQ multiplex PCR; TCRdb stores in-frame clones only, minus some. The repertoire consists of 85,000 to 100,000 clones, with 75% to 85% occurring once and the leading ten covering less than 4.5%. Specimen: memory CD4+ T cells from blood. The receptor source for this set is an adult in good health and CMV-seropositive.

This clone was detected once. V is TRBV7-8 and J is TRBJ2-3; D not certain. V was cut by 2 bases and J by 2 bases, with 14 bases left in between. The length of the CDR3 is 16 residues. Germline CDR1 is SGHVS and CDR2 is FQNEAQ. The CDR3 nucleotides are TGTGCCAGCAGCTTAAAGTTTCAGATATCCACAGATACGCAGTATTTT. Residues: CASSLKFQISTDTQYF.

The V call is TRBV7-6, the J call TRBJ2-7; a possible D gene is TRBD2 (5 bases). The CDR3 loop spans 17 amino acids. CDR1 and CDR2 from the germline V gene are SGHVS and FNYEAQ. Trimming cost V 5 bases and J 1 base, with 21 bases left between them. CDR3 sequence reads: CASSSYVGADESYEQYF. The DNA for the CDR3 is TGTGCCAGCAGCAGTTATGTGGGAGCGGACGAATCCTACGAGCAGTACTTC. Together with reference TRBV7-6 and TRBJ2-7, the CDR3 gives the full variable domain: GAGVSQSPRYKVTKRGQDVALRCDPISGHVSLYWYRQALGQGPEFLTYFNYEAQQDKSGLPNDRFSAERPEGSISTLTIQRTEQRDSAMYRCASSSYVGADESYEQYFGPGTRLTVT.

The V call is TRBV11-2, the J call TRBJ2-7; 9 bases fit TRBD2. The V segment lost 7 bases and the J segment 6 bases; nucleotides outside the gene matches: 10. This CDR3 is 14 amino acids long. Germline assignment: CDR1 SGHAT and CDR2 FQNNGV. CDR3 nucleotides: TGTGCCAGCACCGGCCCGGGACTAGCTGTCGAGCAGTACTTC. Its protein product is CASTGPGLAVEQYF. Full variable domain (rest looked up from reference TRBV11-2 and TRBJ2-7): EAGVAQSPRYKIIEKRQSVAFWCNPISGHATLYWYQQILGQGPKLLIQFQNNGVVDDSQLPKDRFSAERLKGVDSTLKIQPAKLEDSAVYLCASTGPGLAVEQYFGPGTRLTVT.

The gene calls are TRBV20-1 and TRBJ2-7; D not certain. Germline CDR1 DFQATT, CDR2 SNEGSKA (reference sequence). The CDR3 sequence is 11 residues long. Trimming cost V 4 bases and J 2 bases, with 6 bases left between them. CDR3 residues: CSAIPTYEQYF. The CDR3 DNA follows: TGCAGTGCTATCCCCACCTACGAGCAGTACTTC.